The 2 T cell receptor beta chains given below trace back to one sample, sequenced in a study of spatial heterogeneity in lung cancer. Time point specified: sample taken at primary tumor resection. Unsorted samples of tumor, nontumor lung or frozen PBMC had their whole RNA sequenced. TCRdb itself ran the 5' RACE reads through MiXCR, one entry per CDR3 protein. The sample contains some 11,000 distinct CDR3 sequences, about 3.5% of which appear only once. Sequencing was performed on PBMCs, taken at surgery. These receptors all come from a female donor with early-stage non-small cell lung cancer.

With regard to this clonotype: This beta chain represents an off-target read in a library built for alpha chains; its size is of limited meaning. V and J are TRBV5-1 and TRBJ2-5, with 11 bases identical to TRBD2. The CDR3 has 15 residues. Germline V gene lookup returns CDR1 SGHRS and CDR2 YFSETQ. Germline trimming cut 0 bases from V and 5 bases from J; bases unmatched to any gene: 3. This chain's CDR3 is CASSLVAGGPETQYF. The CDR3 coding sequence is TGCGCCAGCAGCTTGGTAGCGGGGGGGCCGGAGACCCAGTACTTC. Full variable domain (missing parts from reference TRBV5-1 and TRBJ2-5): KAGVTQTPRYLIKTRGQQVTLSCSPISGHRSVSWYQQTPGQGLQFLFEYFSETQRNKGNFPGRFSGRQFSNSRSEMNVSTLELGDSALYLCASSLVAGGPETQYFGPGTRLLVL.

This clonotype appeared many times. Little can be read into the size of this beta chain, an off-target read in a library designed for alpha chains. The V gene is TRBV11-1, the J gene TRBJ2-1, with a tentative D call TRBD1 (6 bases). Germline CDR1 SGHAT, CDR2 FQDESV (reference sequence). Between the trimmed V and J ends, which lost 5 bases and 9 bases, there was a span of 14 bases. The CDR3 loop spans 13 amino acids. CDR3 residues: CASSLGTGLEQFF. As DNA, the CDR3 is TGTGCCAGCAGCCTAGGAACAGGGCTTGAGCAGTTCTTC.